These T cell receptor beta chains were read from a single sample in a study of technical replicates of blood from several donors. Profiled with immunoSEQ multiplex PCR; TCRdb holds only in-frame clones, not every one. The sample lists roughly 62,000 clones, 75% to 95% occurring once. Material for sequencing was PBMCs. These receptors all stem from a human donor in good health. Some clones in this sample may be carry-over from other donors' samples. Each CDR3 is given with its conserved first and last residue. The order of the fields is CDR3 DNA, CDR3 protein, V gene, D gene, clone size, CDR3 length, J gene. The D gene is left open where the match is weak. Size values are once, few and many counts, or a class for expanded clones, and some rows have none.

cdr3_nt: TGTGCCAGCAGCTTAACATCCCTCGTCGAGCAGTACTTC; cdr3_aa: CASSLTSLVEQYF; v_call: TRBV11-2; d_call: NA; clone_size: NA; cdr3_length: 13; j_call: TRBJ2-7
cdr3_nt: TGTGCCAGCAGTGGCGGGACTAGACTCTCCTACGAGCAGTACTTC; cdr3_aa: CASSGGTRLSYEQYF; v_call: TRBV6-1; d_call: TRBD2; clone_size: NA; cdr3_length: 15; j_call: TRBJ2-7
cdr3_nt: TGCGCCAGCAGCCGTTGGGGGGGAGATCAGGCCCAGTACTTC; cdr3_aa: CASSRWGGDQAQYF; v_call: TRBV4-1; d_call: TRBD2; clone_size: NA; cdr3_length: 14; j_call: TRBJ2-5
cdr3_nt: TGTGCCAGCAGCTGGGGGACTAGCGGGGGTCACCGGGAGCTGTTTTTT; cdr3_aa: CASSWGTSGGHRELFF; v_call: TRBV5-4; d_call: TRBD2; clone_size: once; cdr3_length: 16; j_call: TRBJ2-2
cdr3_nt: TGTGCCAGCAGTACCCACCGGGACAGGACCTACGAGCAGTACTTC; cdr3_aa: CASSTHRDRTYEQYF; v_call: TRBV11-2; d_call: TRBD1; clone_size: NA; cdr3_length: 15; j_call: TRBJ2-7
cdr3_nt: TGTGCCAGCAGCTTGATAACAGGGACAGGGTATGGCTACACCTTC; cdr3_aa: CASSLITGTGYGYTF; v_call: TRBV5-5; d_call: TRBD1; clone_size: NA; cdr3_length: 15; j_call: TRBJ1-2
cdr3_nt: TGTGCCAGCAGCTTAGAGGGGGGCAGGGGGCAGCCCCAGCATTTT; cdr3_aa: CASSLEGGRGQPQHF; v_call: TRBV7-2; d_call: TRBD1; clone_size: NA; cdr3_length: 15; j_call: TRBJ1-5
cdr3_nt: TGTGCCAGCAGCCACGGTACGGCTAGCGGGAGTTACGAGCAGTACTTC; cdr3_aa: CASSHGTASGSYEQYF; v_call: TRBV4-2; d_call: TRBD2; clone_size: NA; cdr3_length: 16; j_call: TRBJ2-7
cdr3_nt: TGTGCCAGCACCGGAGCTGGCGGGAGGGCAGATACGCAGTATTTT; cdr3_aa: CASTGAGGRADTQYF; v_call: TRBV2; d_call: TRBD2; clone_size: NA; cdr3_length: 15; j_call: TRBJ2-3
cdr3_nt: TGTGCCACATACCTCACAGGGTACGTCGGGAATCAGCCCCAGCATTTT; cdr3_aa: CATYLTGYVGNQPQHF; v_call: TRBV28; d_call: NA; clone_size: once; cdr3_length: 16; j_call: TRBJ1-5
cdr3_nt: TGTGCCAGCAGCTACGGCTCCCCGGGACTTGGAGGTACGCAGTATTTT; cdr3_aa: CASSYGSPGLGGTQYF; v_call: TRBV7-2; d_call: NA; clone_size: NA; cdr3_length: 16; j_call: TRBJ2-3
cdr3_nt: TGTGCCACCAGCAGAGATCTAGCCGTATATAGCAATCAGCCCCAGCATTTT; cdr3_aa: CATSRDLAVYSNQPQHF; v_call: TRBV15; d_call: NA; clone_size: NA; cdr3_length: 17; j_call: TRBJ1-5
cdr3_nt: TGTGCCAGCAGCTCTAGCAGTGATACGCAGTATTTT; cdr3_aa: CASSSSSDTQYF; v_call: TRBV7-2; d_call: NA; clone_size: NA; cdr3_length: 12; j_call: TRBJ2-3
cdr3_nt: TGCAGCGCTCCAGGCAGGGACTATGGCTACACCTTC; cdr3_aa: CSAPGRDYGYTF; v_call: TRBV29-1; d_call: NA; clone_size: NA; cdr3_length: 12; j_call: TRBJ1-2
cdr3_nt: TGCGCCAGCAGCCAAGCTGGACGGGAGGTCGACGAGCAGTACTTC; cdr3_aa: CASSQAGREVDEQYF; v_call: TRBV4-3; d_call: TRBD2; clone_size: NA; cdr3_length: 15; j_call: TRBJ2-7
cdr3_nt: TGTGCCAGTAGGAATTCTGCGACAGACTATAATTCACCCCTCCACTTT; cdr3_aa: CASRNSATDYNSPLHF; v_call: TRBV19; d_call: NA; clone_size: once; cdr3_length: 16; j_call: TRBJ1-6
cdr3_nt: TGTGCCAGCAGCTTGGTAGGACAGGGGTACCAAGAGACCCAGTACTTC; cdr3_aa: CASSLVGQGYQETQYF; v_call: TRBV5-4; d_call: TRBD1; clone_size: NA; cdr3_length: 16; j_call: TRBJ2-5
cdr3_nt: TGTGCCAGCAGCTTAATGGGGAGGCAGTACTTC; cdr3_aa: CASSLMGRQYF; v_call: TRBV7-9; d_call: NA; clone_size: NA; cdr3_length: 11; j_call: TRBJ2-7
cdr3_nt: TGTGCCACCAGCGGAGACAGGGGATCAGGGGCCAACGTCCTGACTTTC; cdr3_aa: CATSGDRGSGANVLTF; v_call: TRBV15; d_call: TRBD1; clone_size: NA; cdr3_length: 16; j_call: TRBJ2-6
cdr3_nt: TGCAGCGTTGAATCAGGGGCTGGAAACACCATATATTTT; cdr3_aa: CSVESGAGNTIYF; v_call: TRBV29-1; d_call: NA; clone_size: NA; cdr3_length: 13; j_call: TRBJ1-3
cdr3_nt: TGTGCCAGCAGTTACCGGGGTCCTAACACCGGGGAGCTGTTTTTT; cdr3_aa: CASSYRGPNTGELFF; v_call: TRBV6-5; d_call: NA; clone_size: NA; cdr3_length: 15; j_call: TRBJ2-2
cdr3_nt: TGTGCCAGCAGTTTTACAGGGAGAAGCTCCTACGAGCAGTACTTC; cdr3_aa: CASSFTGRSSYEQYF; v_call: TRBV27; d_call: NA; clone_size: NA; cdr3_length: 15; j_call: TRBJ2-7
cdr3_nt: TGTGCCAGCAGCTTAATGGGACAGGGGGCAGGAGAGACCCAGTACTTC; cdr3_aa: CASSLMGQGAGETQYF; v_call: TRBV7-3; d_call: TRBD1; clone_size: NA; cdr3_length: 16; j_call: TRBJ2-5
cdr3_nt: TGTGCCAGCAGCTCCCTAGGACGGGGGACCTATGGCTACACCTTC; cdr3_aa: CASSSLGRGTYGYTF; v_call: TRBV7-9; d_call: NA; clone_size: NA; cdr3_length: 15; j_call: TRBJ1-2
cdr3_nt: TGTGCCAGCAGGCAAGCGGGGCTAGCGGGAAATACGCAGTATTTT; cdr3_aa: CASRQAGLAGNTQYF; v_call: TRBV6-5; d_call: TRBD2; clone_size: NA; cdr3_length: 15; j_call: TRBJ2-3
cdr3_nt: TGTGCCAGCAGCCCCCCACTAGCGTCCCAAGAGACCCAGTACTTC; cdr3_aa: CASSPPLASQETQYF; v_call: TRBV7-6; d_call: TRBD2; clone_size: NA; cdr3_length: 15; j_call: TRBJ2-5
cdr3_nt: TGCGCCAGCAGCCATTTTAGCGGGGGATCAGATACGCAGTATTTT; cdr3_aa: CASSHFSGGSDTQYF; v_call: TRBV4-1; d_call: TRBD2; clone_size: once; cdr3_length: 15; j_call: TRBJ2-3
cdr3_nt: TGTGCCAGTAGTACACTAGCCCAGGGTGTAGGTAACGAGCAGTACTTC; cdr3_aa: CASSTLAQGVGNEQYF; v_call: TRBV19; d_call: NA; clone_size: NA; cdr3_length: 16; j_call: TRBJ2-7
cdr3_nt: TGTGCCAGCAGCTTAGATCGGGTAGCGGGGACGACCTACGAGCAGTACTTC; cdr3_aa: CASSLDRVAGTTYEQYF; v_call: TRBV11-2; d_call: TRBD2; clone_size: NA; cdr3_length: 17; j_call: TRBJ2-7
cdr3_nt: TGTGCCAGCAGCTCCTCCCCCGCGGGGGACACACAAGAGACCCAGTACTTC; cdr3_aa: CASSSSPAGDTQETQYF; v_call: TRBV11-2; d_call: NA; clone_size: NA; cdr3_length: 17; j_call: TRBJ2-5
cdr3_nt: TGTGCCAGCTCTGGACAGGAGCGGACCGGGGAGCTGTTTTTT; cdr3_aa: CASSGQERTGELFF; v_call: TRBV5-5; d_call: TRBD1; clone_size: NA; cdr3_length: 14; j_call: TRBJ2-2
cdr3_nt: TGCGCCAGCAGTGGGGCAGGGGTGGCGATAATCTATAATTCACCCCTCCACTTT; cdr3_aa: CASSGAGVAIIYNSPLHF; v_call: TRBV10-1; d_call: NA; clone_size: once; cdr3_length: 18; j_call: TRBJ1-6
cdr3_nt: TGCGCCAGCAGCCCGGGTGTGGGAGAGACCCAGTACTTC; cdr3_aa: CASSPGVGETQYF; v_call: TRBV5-1; d_call: NA; clone_size: NA; cdr3_length: 13; j_call: TRBJ2-5
cdr3_nt: TGCGCCAGCAGCTTGCAACAGGGGGCTAGCAAGGGGCAGTTCTTC; cdr3_aa: CASSLQQGASKGQFF; v_call: TRBV5-1; d_call: TRBD1; clone_size: NA; cdr3_length: 15; j_call: TRBJ2-1
cdr3_nt: TGCGCCAGCAGCTTGTTAGCGGCAGGCACCGGGGAGCTGTTTTTT; cdr3_aa: CASSLLAAGTGELFF; v_call: TRBV5-1; d_call: NA; clone_size: NA; cdr3_length: 15; j_call: TRBJ2-2
cdr3_nt: TGTGCCTGGAAGCAGGGATTGGAGACCCAGTACTTC; cdr3_aa: CAWKQGLETQYF; v_call: TRBV30; d_call: NA; clone_size: NA; cdr3_length: 12; j_call: TRBJ2-5
cdr3_nt: TGTGCCAGCAGCTTGGAGCAGACCACTGAAGCTTTCTTT; cdr3_aa: CASSLEQTTEAFF; v_call: TRBV7-3; d_call: NA; clone_size: NA; cdr3_length: 13; j_call: TRBJ1-1
cdr3_nt: TGTGCCAGCAGCCCCTTCATCGGGCGGGGGGGATCGGCGCAGTATTTT; cdr3_aa: CASSPFIGRGGSAQYF; v_call: TRBV7-2; d_call: TRBD2; clone_size: NA; cdr3_length: 16; j_call: TRBJ2-3
cdr3_nt: TGTGCCAGCAGCTCCCGAGGGGGCGAGCAGTACTTC; cdr3_aa: CASSSRGGEQYF; v_call: TRBV7-2; d_call: NA; clone_size: NA; cdr3_length: 12; j_call: TRBJ2-7
cdr3_nt: TGCGCCAGCAGCCAAGATGGGGATAGCGGCCCCACAGATACGCAGTATTTT; cdr3_aa: CASSQDGDSGPTDTQYF; v_call: TRBV4-3; d_call: NA; clone_size: NA; cdr3_length: 17; j_call: TRBJ2-3
cdr3_nt: TGTGCCAGCAGCTTAGCGGCCCGAGGACTAGCAGTCTTC; cdr3_aa: CASSLAARGLAVF; v_call: TRBV7-9; d_call: TRBD2; clone_size: NA; cdr3_length: 13; j_call: TRBJ2-1
cdr3_nt: TGTGCCACAAATCAGGGTAATGAGCAGTTCTTC; cdr3_aa: CATNQGNEQFF; v_call: TRBV19; d_call: NA; clone_size: NA; cdr3_length: 11; j_call: TRBJ2-1
cdr3_nt: TGTGCCAGCAGCGCTACCGGGACAGGGGTGACAGAGACCCAGTACTTC; cdr3_aa: CASSATGTGVTETQYF; v_call: TRBV7-9; d_call: TRBD1; clone_size: NA; cdr3_length: 16; j_call: TRBJ2-5
cdr3_nt: TGTGCCAGCAGCTTCGTAGTCTCACGCGGAGAGACCCAGTACTTC; cdr3_aa: CASSFVVSRGETQYF; v_call: TRBV7-2; d_call: NA; clone_size: NA; cdr3_length: 15; j_call: TRBJ2-5